This paragraph covers one T cell receptor beta chain sequence. What it binds is unknown. This entry is derived from a study of cytomegalovirus exposure and HLA in healthy donors. Study-wide results and caveats: Rarity marked most TCR sequences, yet some public TCRs occurred in many donors. Sequencing likely generated an artifact that appeared as a cluster of highly shared sequence variants.

Use of 60 Vbeta and 13 Jbeta primers characterized the PCR. Generated by immunoSEQ multiplex PCR, the TCRdb table keeps only in-frame clones and is missing some. The sample has 100,000 to 120,000 clones, over 60% seen once. Trimming removed 1 base from V and 13 bases from J; junction bases left unmatched: 6. The V gene's germline CDR1 is SGHTA and CDR2 FQGNSA. CDR3 length: 12 amino acids. The rearrangement links TRBV7-2 to TRBJ2-7; TRBD2 aligns across 8 bases. This clonotype was obtained from a woman younger than 45 in good health and CMV-seronegative. Sequencing was carried out using PBMCs. CDR3 nucleotide sequence: TGTGCCAGCAGCTTAGGAGCGGGAGAAGTCTACTTC. This translates into CASSLGAGEVYF.